Sequencing of this TCR beta chain was carried out in a study of T cell changes during pregnancy in multiple sclerosis. The protocol was immunoSEQ multiplex PCR, while the TCRdb copy is restricted to in-frame clones and leaves out a portion. The table lists about 93,000 clones, 85% to 95% of them singletons. With 3 bases removed from V and 0 bases from J, the gap between germline ends came to 9 bases. The CDR3 contains 15 residues. CDR1 and CDR2 (germline): MNHEY, SMNVEV (reference sequence). Sample: peripheral blood, taken after pregnancy. The sequence derives from a female donor with multiple sclerosis, enrolled in a pregnancy study. The chain has TRBV27 and TRBJ2-1; D is possibly TRBD2 (6 bases). The DNA for the CDR3 is TGTGCCAGCAGTTTTGGAGGGAGCTCCTACAATGAGCAGTTCTTC. Its protein product is CASSFGGSSYNEQFF.